Detailed here is one T cell receptor (beta chain). Its binding antigen is unknown. Base qualities are not recorded, but no much larger clone differs from it by a single base. The sample is drawn from a study of OX40 agonist ivuxolimab in advanced cancers. At the level of the whole study: Ivuxolimab, which targeted the costimulatory receptor OX40 (CD134), was an agonistic, fully human IgG2 monoclonal antibody. Intravenous ivuxolimab was administered to patients every 2 weeks at six dose levels: 0.01, 0.1, 0.3, 1.5, 3 and 10 mg/kg. Of the roughly 51 dose-escalation patients, hepatocellular carcinoma was present in 19, melanoma in some 15, renal cell carcinoma in 9 and head and neck cancer in 9. A male proportion of around 83% and a mean age of about 60 years, ranging from 23 to 79, were recorded for the dose-escalation cohort. Patients were allowed to have had prior anti-PD-1, anti-PD-L1 or anti-CTLA-4 therapy, and around 40% of the dose-escalation patients had previously received checkpoint inhibitors. Partial responses occurred in three dose-escalation patients, of whom one had hepatocellular carcinoma and two had cutaneous melanoma. The purpose of peripheral TCRbeta sequencing was to test whether ivuxolimab changed TCR sequence diversity and led to clonal T-cell expansion. The paper reports the monotherapy dose-escalation portion (N of about 54 patients) of the phase I ivuxolimab trial. Paper-wide results and their limitations: Clonal expansion of both CD4+ and CD8+ blood T cells was observed from baseline to week 6 at doses 0.1 to 3.0 mg/kg. On average, CD8+ T cells showed more expanded clones than CD4+ T cells after ivuxolimab. The antigen specificity of the peripheral T cells that underwent clonal expansion was not determined. In the 0.1-3.0 mg/kg groups, partial responders had among the lowest normalized peripheral clonal expansion, particularly in CD8+ T cells. Low levels of normalized T-cell clonal expansion were also seen in some patients who did not respond.

Patients with autoimmune disease history or receiving systemic immunosuppression were excluded from the trial. Peripheral blood for TCR sequencing was collected from all dose cohorts at baseline, on cycle 4 day 1, and on cycle 7 day 1. The samples were taken from a phase I, first-in-human, multicenter, open-label dose-escalation trial of ivuxolimab. Adults with locally advanced or metastatic head and neck squamous cell, hepatocellular, melanoma or renal cell carcinoma were enrolled in the trial. Before TCR sequencing, CD4+ T cells and CD8+ T cells from peripheral blood were sorted into separate populations. Genomic DNA was isolated from the sorted cells so that the TCRbeta CDR3 region could be sequenced. TCRbeta CDR3 regions were sequenced using the immunoSEQ Assay. Imported from immuneACCESS, the table was reduced by TCRdb to in-frame sequences with V and J called. These copies leave out some clones; in studies compared against another copy, an unresolved V gene accounts for under half, and the cause of the remainder is not known. The sample table contains more than 50,000 clones; only one count was recorded for 70% to 90% of them. Roughly 5% of the sample goes to the ten largest clones.

V lost 3 bases and J lost 5 bases, and the count of bases not matched to a germline gene is 7. The germline V gene yields SNHLY for CDR1 and FYNNEI for CDR2. The CDR3 numbers 15 residues from cysteine through phenylalanine. Only CDR3 DNA remains: 45 bases, in frame from the first base. The V gene is TRBV2 and the J gene is TRBJ2-5, and TRBD2 aligns with 9 junction nucleotides. Specimen: CD4+ or CD8+ T cells sorted from blood, collected in a trial of the OX40 agonist ivuxolimab. The sequence came from an adult with an advanced solid tumor such as melanoma, head and neck, liver or kidney cancer. The CDR3 here reads CASSEGGTSPETQYF. Here is the DNA: TGTGCCAGCAGTGAGGGGGGGACTAGCCCCGAGACCCAGTACTTC.